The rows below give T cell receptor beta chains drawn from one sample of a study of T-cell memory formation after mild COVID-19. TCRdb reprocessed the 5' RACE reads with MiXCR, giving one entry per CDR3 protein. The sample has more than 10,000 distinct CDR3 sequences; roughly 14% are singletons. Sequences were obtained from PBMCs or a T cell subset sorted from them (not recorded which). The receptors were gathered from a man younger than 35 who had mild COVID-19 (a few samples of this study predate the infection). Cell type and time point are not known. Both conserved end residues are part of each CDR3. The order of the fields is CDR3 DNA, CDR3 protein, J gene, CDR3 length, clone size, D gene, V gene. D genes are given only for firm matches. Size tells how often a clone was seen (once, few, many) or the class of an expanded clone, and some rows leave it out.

TGTGCCAGCAGATCGGACAGGGGAGAGACCCAGTACTTC	CASRSDRGETQYF	TRBJ2-5	13	many	TRBD1	TRBV6-2/TRBV6-3
TGTGCCAGCAGCGGTCGGGGCAGTGGTGAACGGGGACGATATAACTATGGCTACACCTTC	CASSGRGSGERGRYNYGYTF	TRBJ1-2	20	many	NA	TRBV7-9
TGCGCCAGCAGTTTACGGAGTACCGGAGGGGAGACCCAGTACTTC	CASSLRSTGGETQYF	TRBJ2-5	15	NA	NA	TRBV5-1
TGCGCCAGCAGTCACCCGGGTAGTAATTCACCCCTCCACTTT	CASSHPGSNSPLHF	TRBJ1-6	14	NA	NA	TRBV5-1
TGTGCCAGCAGGAAAGGGACTTATGAAGCTTTCTTT	CASRKGTYEAFF	TRBJ1-1	12	few	NA	TRBV11-2
TGTGCCACCTCCTCGTGGGCGGCCCAGTACTTC	CATSSWAAQYF	TRBJ2-5	11	many	NA	TRBV7-6
TGCGCCAGCAGCTTCGGGGATCGAGGGACAGATACGCAGTATTTT	CASSFGDRGTDTQYF	TRBJ2-3	15	many	NA	TRBV5-1
TGCAGCGTTGAAGATCTCCATCGGGGGGACTTCTGGCACCAGTACTTC	CSVEDLHRGDFWHQYF	TRBJ2-5	16	many	TRBD2	TRBV29-1
TGTGCCAGCAGTTACTATAGGGACAATGAGCAGTTCTTC	CASSYYRDNEQFF	TRBJ2-1	13	many	NA	TRBV6-2/TRBV6-3
TGTGCCAGCAGCTTAGCTGGGACCGTCCAGCATTTT	CASSLAGTVQHF	TRBJ1-5	12	few	NA	TRBV7-2
TGCGCCAGCAGCCAAGACGGGGTCAGCACAGATACGCAGTATTTT	CASSQDGVSTDTQYF	TRBJ2-3	15	NA	NA	TRBV4-3
TGTGCCAGCAGCGACCCACCGGGACTAGCGGGGGGGCCAGATACGCAGTATTTT	CASSDPPGLAGGPDTQYF	TRBJ2-3	18	many	TRBD2	TRBV9
TGTGCCAGCAGCTTACAGGGCGCTGGAAACACCATATATTTT	CASSLQGAGNTIYF	TRBJ1-3	14	few	NA	TRBV7-2
TGTGCCAGCAGTTACAGGGGCTGGCATTCCGAGCAGTACTTC	CASSYRGWHSEQYF	TRBJ2-7	14	NA	NA	TRBV6-5
TGTGCCAGCAGTTTCGGGAACACTGAAGCTTTCTTT	CASSFGNTEAFF	TRBJ1-1	12	NA	NA	TRBV28
TGCAGTGCTAGAGCTAACCGTCGGGATGAGCAGTTCTTC	CSARANRRDEQFF	TRBJ2-1	13	few	NA	TRBV20-1
TGTGCCAGCAGTGATATCCAGGGGATCTTAAGGGATACGCAGTATTTT	CASSDIQGILRDTQYF	TRBJ2-3	16	many	NA	TRBV25-1
TGTGCCAGCAGCGCGGACTGGCAAGAGACCCAGTACTTC	CASSADWQETQYF	TRBJ2-5	13	many	NA	TRBV7-3
TGTGCCAGCAGCGGTATCTACGAGCAGTACTTC	CASSGIYEQYF	TRBJ2-7	11	many	NA	TRBV7-9
TGTGCCAGCAGCTGGCGGGGTCCATCCAATGAGCAGTTCTTC	CASSWRGPSNEQFF	TRBJ2-1	14	many	NA	TRBV13
TGTGCCAGCTGGGGAAGTCGTGCAGGGGGGAACACTGAAGCTTTCTTT	CASWGSRAGGNTEAFF	TRBJ1-1	16	many	TRBD1	TRBV28
TGTGCCAGCAGCCCCACTAGCGGGGGGGCCTGGGGTGAGCAGTTCTTC	CASSPTSGGAWGEQFF	TRBJ2-1	16	many	TRBD2	TRBV9
TGCGCCAGCAGCCATGTGACTAGCGGGGTCACAGATACGCAGTATTTT	CASSHVTSGVTDTQYF	TRBJ2-3	16	many	TRBD2	TRBV4-3
TGTGCCAGCAGCTTCGGGGTGACCTACGAGCAGTACTTC	CASSFGVTYEQYF	TRBJ2-7	13	NA	NA	TRBV5-6
TGTGCCAGCAGCTTAGTTTTAACAGACTACGAGCAGTACTTC	CASSLVLTDYEQYF	TRBJ2-7	14	NA	NA	TRBV7-9
TGTGCCAGCAGCCCTGGACAGGACTATGGCTACACCTTC	CASSPGQDYGYTF	TRBJ1-2	13	many	TRBD1	TRBV11-2
TGTGCCAGCAACCCCCGGGACAGGGGGCTCTACGAGCAGTACTTC	CASNPRDRGLYEQYF	TRBJ2-7	15	few	TRBD1	TRBV5-5
TGTGCCATCAGTGAGACACAGACCTATGGCTACACCTTC	CAISETQTYGYTF	TRBJ1-2	13	NA	NA	TRBV10-3
TGTGCCTGGAGTATCCTACGACAGGGGGGCTACTACGAGCAGTACTTC	CAWSILRQGGYYEQYF	TRBJ2-7	16	many	TRBD1	TRBV30
TGCAGCGTTGAGATCCGATACAATGAGCAGTTCTTC	CSVEIRYNEQFF	TRBJ2-1	12	many	NA	TRBV29-1
TGTGCCAGCAGCTTGGAGCAGGGGAACCTCCACTTT	CASSLEQGNLHF	TRBJ1-6	12	many	NA	TRBV5-5
TGTGCCAGCAGCACCCCGGGACTCAATGGCTACACCTTC	CASSTPGLNGYTF	TRBJ1-2	13	many	NA	TRBV7-6
TGTGCCAGCAGCTTGCCCGACAGGGTTGAGTTGGCAGATACGCAGTATTTT	CASSLPDRVELADTQYF	TRBJ2-3	17	few	TRBD1	TRBV5-4
TGTGCCAGCAGCGTAGGGGAGCGAACCTACAATGAGCAGTTCTTC	CASSVGERTYNEQFF	TRBJ2-1	15	many	NA	TRBV9
TGTGCCAGCTCACCCGAGAGGCCCCCCGGCACTGAAGCTTTCTTT	CASSPERPPGTEAFF	TRBJ1-1	15	many	NA	TRBV18
TGCGCCAGCAGCCAATATCCTACATCCCCCTACGAGCAGTACTTC	CASSQYPTSPYEQYF	TRBJ2-7	15	many	NA	TRBV4-3
TGTGCCAGCAGTTTAGCTAGCGGTAGACCCACCGGGGAGCTGTTTTTT	CASSLASGRPTGELFF	TRBJ2-2	16	NA	NA	TRBV12-3/TRBV12-4
TGTGCCAGCAGCCTAGCCCCAGGGTACAGTTCACCCCTCCACTTT	CASSLAPGYSSPLHF	TRBJ1-6	15	many	NA	TRBV9
TGCGCCAGCAGCTCTGGACAGGCGGGGGGAAGGTACAATGAGCAGTTCTTC	CASSSGQAGGRYNEQFF	TRBJ2-1	17	few	NA	TRBV5-1
TGTGCCAGCAGTTGGACAGCAACTAATGAAAAACTGTTTTTT	CASSWTATNEKLFF	TRBJ1-4	14	NA	NA	TRBV6-5
TGTGCCAGCAGCCAAGAGGTGGACAGGGCCCTAGCCAAAAACATTCAGTACTTC	CASSQEVDRALAKNIQYF	TRBJ2-4	18	many	TRBD1	TRBV3-1